The 15 T cell receptor beta chains listed next were all sequenced from one sample in a study of T cells in localized non-small cell lung cancer. Here immunoSEQ multiplex PCR was the method, and the copy in TCRdb shows in-frame clones only, minus some. Found here are roughly 35,000 clones, 93% of them singletons; the top ten hold 7% to 9%. The sequenced sample was peripheral blood, obtained before any cancer treatment. The receptors come from a female donor older than 55 with stage I lung adenocarcinoma.

In its sample, this clone was seen once. The chain uses TRBV6-1 and TRBJ1-2; 10 bases fit TRBD1. Germline V gives CDR1 MNHNS, CDR2 SASEGT. J was trimmed by 12 bases and V by 3 bases; bases with no gene match: 10. The CDR3 is 14 residues long. CDR3 in amino acids: CASSDTPGQGKNTF. The CDR3 region has the DNA TGTGCCAGCAGTGACACACCGGGACAGGGGAAGAACACCTTC.

V gene TRBV7-2 combines with J gene TRBJ2-1; 7 positions match TRBD2. CDR3 size: 15 residues. J was trimmed by 9 bases and V by 3 bases; bases with no gene match: 11. Germline V lookup: CDR1 SGHTA, CDR2 FQGNSA. DNA of the CDR3: TGTGCCAGCAGCTTCGGTGCGGGAGATTTGGGTGAGCAGTTCTTC. Amino acid sequence: CASSFGAGDLGEQFF.

This chain joins TRBV6-6 and TRBJ1-5; 10 bases are shared with TRBD1. The V and J ends lost 6 bases and 7 bases, in that order; junction bases with no gene match: 12. Germline CDR1 is MNHNY and CDR2 is SVGAGI (reference sequence). This CDR3 region has 16 residues. The CDR3 coding sequence is TGTGCCAGCAGGGGGGGGGACAGGGGATCAGGCCAGCCCCAGCATTTT. Translating gives CASRGGDRGSGQPQHF.

The chain combines TRBV7-2 with TRBJ2-3; TRBD2 agrees at 10 bases. The CDR3 is made up of 15 amino acids. Germline CDR1 reads SGHTA; CDR2 reads FQGNSA. J was trimmed by 6 bases and V by 4 bases; bases with no gene match: 7. CDR3 nucleotide sequence: TGTGCCAGCAGCTCTGGAGCGGGGGGGCGGGATACGCAGTATTTT. Translating it yields CASSSGAGGRDTQYF.

The chain recombines TRBV7-7 with TRBJ2-5; TRBD1 matches at 10 bases. CDR1 and CDR2 (germline): SSHAT, FNYEAQ (reference sequence). The CDR3 sequence is 14 residues long. CDR3 residues: CASGGQGVLETQYF. The CDR3 bases are TGTGCTAGCGGAGGACAGGGGGTTTTAGAGACCCAGTACTTC.

CDR3 nucleotides: TGTGCCAGTACCGCGCCCGGACAGGGGGAGTACGAGCAGTACTTC. Its protein product is CASTAPGQGEYEQYF. The chain has TRBV19 and TRBJ2-7; the match to TRBD1 covers 10 bases. V shed 7 bases and J 4 bases; nucleotides not matched to a gene: 10. Germline V gives CDR1 LNHDA, CDR2 SQIVND (reference sequence). The CDR3 totals 15 residues.

The J gene is TRBJ1-2, the V gene TRBV30, with unresolved D. Trimming removed 4 bases from V and 6 bases from J, with 9 bases in between. Germline V gene data show CDR1 as GTSNPN and CDR2 as SVGIG (reference sequence). The CDR3 covers 11 residues. The CDR3 here is CAWTDRNGYTF. The CDR3 DNA sequence: TGTGCCTGGACCGATAGGAATGGCTACACCTTC. The full variable domain, completed using reference TRBV30 and TRBJ1-2, is SQTIHQWPATLVQPVGSPLSLECTVEGTSNPNLYWYRQAAGRGLQLLFYSVGIGQISSEVPQNLSASRPQDRQFILSSKKLLLSDSGFYLCAWTDRNGYTFGSGTRLTVV.

V usage is TRBV28 and J usage is TRBJ1-2, with D maybe TRBD1 (5 bases). Germline V lookup: CDR1 MDHEN, CDR2 SYDVKM. This CDR3 is built from 13 residues. V lost 2 bases and J 5 bases, leaving 9 bases between the germline ends. CDR3 protein: CASSLGTRYGYTF. CDR3 in DNA: TGTGCCAGCAGTTTAGGGACGAGGTATGGCTACACCTTC.

The chain uses TRBV7-9 and TRBJ1-5, with D possibly being TRBD1 (5 bases). This CDR3 is built from 15 residues. Trimming took off 5 bases at V and 2 bases at J, with 13 bases between the two ends. Looked up from germline, CDR1 is SEHNR and CDR2 is FQNEAQ (reference sequence). CDR3 in DNA: TGTGCCAGCAGCGGAGGGGCAGCTGGCAATCAGCCCCAGCATTTT. Translating gives CASSGGAAGNQPQHF.

The rearrangement joins TRBV4-3 to TRBJ1-1, with 9 nucleotides matching TRBD1. This CDR3 is built from 15 residues. Germline CDR1 and CDR2: LGHNA and YSLEER. V dropped 2 bases and J dropped 1; count of bases not matched to a gene: 2. As DNA, the CDR3 is TGCGCCAGCAGCCAATGGACAGGGGCGAACACTGAAGCTTTCTTT. Its translation is CASSQWTGANTEAFF.

A single count supports this clone. The chain uses TRBV5-6 and TRBJ1-4; a weak D match, TRBD1 (5 bases). Per the germline V gene, CDR1 is SGHDT and CDR2 is YYEEEE. CDR3 length: 14 amino acids. Trimming cost V 2 bases and J 8 bases, with 13 bases left between them. CDR3 DNA: TGTGCCAGCAGCTTAAGGGGCGCGGGGGAAAAACTGTTTTTT. Amino acids: CASSLRGAGEKLFF.

This chain links TRBV5-1 with TRBJ2-1, with a tentative D call TRBD1 (6 bases). The CDR3 covers 16 residues. Trimming removed 3 bases from V and 0 bases from J, with 13 bases in between. Germline V gene lookup returns CDR1 SGHRS and CDR2 YFSETQ. DNA for the CDR3: TGCGCCAGCAGCTACCGACAGGTCCTCTCCTACAATGAGCAGTTCTTC. Amino acids: CASSYRQVLSYNEQFF.

The DNA of the CDR3 is TGTGCCAGCAGCCACACGGCTAGCTCTGACTACGAGCAGTACGTC. Translation: CASSHTASSDYEQYV. The V call is TRBV21-1, the J call TRBJ2-7; the table gives TRBD2 as D, unverified against the DNA. TRBV21-1 is given as a pseudogene. The CDR3 length is 15 residues.

This clone was picked up a small number of times. This chain links TRBV12-5 with TRBJ2-7; TRBD1 might be the D (7 bases). The germline CDR1 and CDR2 sequences are LGHNT and FRNRAP. This CDR3 spans 17 amino acids. V was shortened by 4 bases and J by 3 bases, with 22 bases between the two germline ends. The CDR3 bases are TGTGCTAGTGGTTCCCCCCCGGAGGGACAGATAAACTACGAGCAGTACGTC. Amino acids: CASGSPPEGQINYEQYV.

The V and J genes are TRBV19 and TRBJ2-7; TRBD1 matches 10 bases. CDR1 is LNHDA, CDR2 SQIVND, per germline (reference sequence). With V trimmed by 3 bases and J by 6 bases, 5 bases remained unmatched. This CDR3 has 14 residues. CDR3 nucleotides: TGTGCCAGTAGTATTGGGACAGGGGCCTCCGAGCAGTACTTC. Amino acid sequence: CASSIGTGASEQYF.